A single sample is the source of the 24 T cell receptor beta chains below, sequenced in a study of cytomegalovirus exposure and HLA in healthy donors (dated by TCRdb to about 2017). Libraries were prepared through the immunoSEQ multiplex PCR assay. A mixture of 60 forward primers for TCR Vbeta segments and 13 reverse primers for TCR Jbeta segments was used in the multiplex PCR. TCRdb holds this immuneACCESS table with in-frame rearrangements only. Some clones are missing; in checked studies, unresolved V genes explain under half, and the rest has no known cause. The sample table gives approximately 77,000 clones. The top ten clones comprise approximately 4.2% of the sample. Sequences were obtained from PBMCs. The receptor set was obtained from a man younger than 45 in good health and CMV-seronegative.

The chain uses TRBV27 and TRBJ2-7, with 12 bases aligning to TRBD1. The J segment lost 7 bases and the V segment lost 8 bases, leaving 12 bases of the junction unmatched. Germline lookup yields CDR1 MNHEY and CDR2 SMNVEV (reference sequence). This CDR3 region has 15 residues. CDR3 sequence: CASGFGTGGPREQYF. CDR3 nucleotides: TGTGCCAGCGGGTTTGGGACAGGGGGCCCGAGGGAGCAGTACTTC.

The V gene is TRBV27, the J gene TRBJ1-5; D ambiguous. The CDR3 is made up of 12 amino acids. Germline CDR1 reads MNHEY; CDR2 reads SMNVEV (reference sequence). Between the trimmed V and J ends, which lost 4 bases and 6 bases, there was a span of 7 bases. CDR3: CASSSFRQPQHF. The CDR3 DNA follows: TGTGCCAGCAGTTCGTTCCGTCAGCCCCAGCATTTT.

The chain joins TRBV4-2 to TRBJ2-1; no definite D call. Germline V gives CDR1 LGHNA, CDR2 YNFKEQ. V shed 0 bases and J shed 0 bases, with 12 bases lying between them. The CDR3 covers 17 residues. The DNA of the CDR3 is TGTGCCAGCAGCCAAGACCCTAAGCTGAGCTCCTACAATGAGCAGTTCTTC. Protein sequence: CASSQDPKLSSYNEQFF.

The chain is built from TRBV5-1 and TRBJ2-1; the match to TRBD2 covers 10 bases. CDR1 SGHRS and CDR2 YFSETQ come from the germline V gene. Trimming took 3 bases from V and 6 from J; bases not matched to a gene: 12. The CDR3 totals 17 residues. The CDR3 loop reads CASSSKALAGAGNEQFF. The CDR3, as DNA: TGCGCCAGCAGCTCCAAAGCTCTAGCGGGAGCAGGCAATGAGCAGTTCTTC.

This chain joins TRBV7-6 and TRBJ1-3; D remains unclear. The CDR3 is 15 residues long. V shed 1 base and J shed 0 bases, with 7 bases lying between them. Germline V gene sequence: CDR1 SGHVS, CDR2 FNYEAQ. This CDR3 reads CASSLVGDSGNTIYF. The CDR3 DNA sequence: TGTGCCAGCAGCTTAGTCGGAGACTCTGGAAACACCATATATTTT. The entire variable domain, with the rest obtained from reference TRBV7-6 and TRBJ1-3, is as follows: GAGVSQSPRYKVTKRGQDVALRCDPISGHVSLYWYRQALGQGPEFLTYFNYEAQQDKSGLPNDRFSAERPEGSISTLTIQRTEQRDSAMYRCASSLVGDSGNTIYFGEGSWLTVV.

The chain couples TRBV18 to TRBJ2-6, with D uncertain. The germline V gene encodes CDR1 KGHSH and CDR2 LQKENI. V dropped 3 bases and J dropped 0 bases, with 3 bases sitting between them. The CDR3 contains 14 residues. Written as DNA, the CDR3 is TGTGCCAGCTCACCCTTCTCTGGGGCCAACGTCCTGACTTTC. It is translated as CASSPFSGANVLTF.

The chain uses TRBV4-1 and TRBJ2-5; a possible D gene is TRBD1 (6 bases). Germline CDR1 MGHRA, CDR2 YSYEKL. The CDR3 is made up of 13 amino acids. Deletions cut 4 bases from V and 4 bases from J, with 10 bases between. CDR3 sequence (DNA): TGCGCCAGCAGCCGTGTCAGGGGAGAGACCCAGTACTTC. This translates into CASSRVRGETQYF.

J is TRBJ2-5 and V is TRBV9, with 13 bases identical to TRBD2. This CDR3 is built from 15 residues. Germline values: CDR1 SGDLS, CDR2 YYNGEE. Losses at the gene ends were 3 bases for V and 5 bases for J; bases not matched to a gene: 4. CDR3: CASSGLAGGPETQYF. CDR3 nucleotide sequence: TGTGCCAGCAGCGGACTAGCGGGGGGCCCGGAGACCCAGTACTTC.

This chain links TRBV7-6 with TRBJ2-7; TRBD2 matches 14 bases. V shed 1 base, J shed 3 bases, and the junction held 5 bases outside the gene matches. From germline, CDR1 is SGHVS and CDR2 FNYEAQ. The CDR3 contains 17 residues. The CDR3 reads CASSLVGLAGGVYEQYF. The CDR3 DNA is TGTGCCAGCAGCTTAGTAGGACTAGCGGGAGGTGTCTACGAGCAGTACTTC.

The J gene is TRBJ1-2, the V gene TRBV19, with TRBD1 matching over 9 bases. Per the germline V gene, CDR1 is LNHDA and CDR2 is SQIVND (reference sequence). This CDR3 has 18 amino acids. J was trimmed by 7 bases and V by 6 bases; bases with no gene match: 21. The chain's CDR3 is CASSNALGPDRGFGGYTF. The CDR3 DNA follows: TGTGCCAGTAGCAATGCGCTCGGTCCGGACAGGGGATTTGGTGGCTACACCTTC.

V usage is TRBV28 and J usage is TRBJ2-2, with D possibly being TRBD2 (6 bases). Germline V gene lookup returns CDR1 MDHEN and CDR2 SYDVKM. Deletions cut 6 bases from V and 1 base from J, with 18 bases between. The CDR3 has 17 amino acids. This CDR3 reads CASSSLWGRRNTGELFF. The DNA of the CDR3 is TGTGCCAGCAGCTCGCTGTGGGGGAGGCGGAACACCGGGGAGCTGTTTTTT.

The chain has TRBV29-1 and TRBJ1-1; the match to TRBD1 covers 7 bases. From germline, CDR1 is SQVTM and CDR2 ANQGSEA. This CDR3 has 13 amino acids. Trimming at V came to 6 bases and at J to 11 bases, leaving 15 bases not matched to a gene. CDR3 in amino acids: CSVATGQYELAFF. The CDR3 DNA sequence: TGCAGCGTCGCGACAGGGCAATATGAATTGGCTTTCTTT.

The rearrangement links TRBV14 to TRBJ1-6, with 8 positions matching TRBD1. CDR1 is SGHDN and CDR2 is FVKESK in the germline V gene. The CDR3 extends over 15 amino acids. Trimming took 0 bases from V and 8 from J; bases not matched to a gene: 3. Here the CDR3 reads CASSQDQGAYSPLHF. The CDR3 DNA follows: TGTGCCAGCAGCCAAGATCAGGGGGCATATTCACCCCTCCACTTT.

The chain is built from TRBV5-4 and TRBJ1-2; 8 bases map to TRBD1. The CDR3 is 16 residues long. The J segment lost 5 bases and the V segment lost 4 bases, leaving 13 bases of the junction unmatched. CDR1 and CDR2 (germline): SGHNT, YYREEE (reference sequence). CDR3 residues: CASSPNQGAGAYGYTF. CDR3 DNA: TGTGCCAGCAGCCCAAATCAGGGGGCGGGTGCTTATGGCTACACCTTC.

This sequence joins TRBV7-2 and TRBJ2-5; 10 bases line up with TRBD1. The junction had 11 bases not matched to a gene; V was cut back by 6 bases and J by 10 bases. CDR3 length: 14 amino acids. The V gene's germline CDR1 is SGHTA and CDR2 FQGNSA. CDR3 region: CASRPPGQGWIQYF. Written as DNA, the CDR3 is TGTGCCAGCAGGCCCCCGGGACAGGGGTGGATCCAGTACTTC.

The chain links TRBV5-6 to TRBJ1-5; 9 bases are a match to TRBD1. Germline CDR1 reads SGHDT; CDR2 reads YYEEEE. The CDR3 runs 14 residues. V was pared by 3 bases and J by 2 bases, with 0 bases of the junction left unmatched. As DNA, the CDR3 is TGTGCCAGCAGCTGGACAGGGGGCAATCAGCCCCAGCATTTT. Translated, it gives CASSWTGGNQPQHF.

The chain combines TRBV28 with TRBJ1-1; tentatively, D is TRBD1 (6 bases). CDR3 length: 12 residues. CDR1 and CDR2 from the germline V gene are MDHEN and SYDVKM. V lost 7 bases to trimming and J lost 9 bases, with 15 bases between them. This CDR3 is CASTTQGHQAFF. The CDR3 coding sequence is TGTGCCAGCACCACGCAGGGACATCAAGCTTTCTTT.

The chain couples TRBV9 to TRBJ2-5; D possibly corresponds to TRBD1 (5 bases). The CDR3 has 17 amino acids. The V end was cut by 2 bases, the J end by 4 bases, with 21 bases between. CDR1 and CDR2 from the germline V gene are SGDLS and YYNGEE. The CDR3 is CASSVGRTTQMTETQYF. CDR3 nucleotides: TGTGCCAGCAGCGTCGGCAGGACAACGCAAATGACAGAGACCCAGTACTTC. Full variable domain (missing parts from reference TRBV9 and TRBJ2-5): DSGVTQTPKHLITATGQRVTLRCSPRSGDLSVYWYQQSLDQGLQFLIQYYNGEERAKGNILERFSAQQFPDLHSELNLSSLELGDSALYFCASSVGRTTQMTETQYFGPGTRLLVL.

CDR3 region: CASSLERGRTEAFF. The CDR3 coding sequence is TGTGCCAGCAGCTTAGAGCGGGGTCGGACTGAAGCTTTCTTT. J is TRBJ1-1 and V is TRBV7-9; unclear D gene. This CDR3 comprises 14 residues. Per the germline V gene, CDR1 is SEHNR and CDR2 is FQNEAQ (reference sequence). V was cut by 1 base and J by 5 bases, with 11 bases left in between.

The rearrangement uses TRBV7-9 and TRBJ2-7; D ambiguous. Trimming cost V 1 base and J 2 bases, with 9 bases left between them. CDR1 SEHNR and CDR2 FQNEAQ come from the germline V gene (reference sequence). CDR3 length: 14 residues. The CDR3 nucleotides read TGTGCCAGCAGCTTAGTTGCAGAAACCTACGAGCAGTACTTC. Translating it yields CASSLVAETYEQYF.

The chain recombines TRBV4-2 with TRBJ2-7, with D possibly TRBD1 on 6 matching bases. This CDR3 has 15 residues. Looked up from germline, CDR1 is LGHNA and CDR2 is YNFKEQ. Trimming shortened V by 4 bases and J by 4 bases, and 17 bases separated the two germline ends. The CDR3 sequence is CASSRQPGHQYEQYF. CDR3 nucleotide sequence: TGTGCCAGCAGCCGCCAACCGGGACATCAATACGAGCAGTACTTC.

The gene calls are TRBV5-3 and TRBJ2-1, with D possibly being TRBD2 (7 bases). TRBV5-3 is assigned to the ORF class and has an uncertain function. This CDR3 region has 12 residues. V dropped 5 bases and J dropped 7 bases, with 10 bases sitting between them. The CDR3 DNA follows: TGTGCCAGAAGGGCGGGGGCAAATGAGCAGTTCTTC. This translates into CARRAGANEQFF.

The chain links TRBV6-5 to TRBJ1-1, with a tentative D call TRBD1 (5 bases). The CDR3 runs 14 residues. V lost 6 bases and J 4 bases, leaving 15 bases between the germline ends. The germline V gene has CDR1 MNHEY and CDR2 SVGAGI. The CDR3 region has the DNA TGTGCCAGCAGCCCCCCCGGGAGGGGCACTGAAGCTTTCTTT. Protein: CASSPPGRGTEAFF.

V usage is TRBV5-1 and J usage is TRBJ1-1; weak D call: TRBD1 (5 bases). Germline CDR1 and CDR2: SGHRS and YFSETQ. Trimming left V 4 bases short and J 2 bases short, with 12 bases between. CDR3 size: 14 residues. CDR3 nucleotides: TGCGCCAGCAGCCCCGGACACCACAACACTGAAGCTTTCTTT. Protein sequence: CASSPGHHNTEAFF. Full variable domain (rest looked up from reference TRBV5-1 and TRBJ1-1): KAGVTQTPRYLIKTRGQQVTLSCSPISGHRSVSWYQQTPGQGLQFLFEYFSETQRNKGNFPGRFSGRQFSNSRSEMNVSTLELGDSALYLCASSPGHHNTEAFFGQGTRLTVV.